The 8 T cell receptor beta chains presented below share a single source sample, sequenced in a study of OX40 agonist ivuxolimab in advanced cancers. Method: immunoSEQ multiplex PCR; TCRdb's copy keeps in-frame clones and lacks some. Of approximately 38,000 clones detected, roughly 85% appear once; the ten largest clones hold about 20%. The input for sequencing was CD4+ or CD8+ T cells sorted from blood, taken in a trial of the OX40 agonist ivuxolimab. The source of these receptors is an adult with an advanced solid tumor such as melanoma, head and neck, liver or kidney cancer.

This rearrangement joins TRBV21-1 to TRBJ1-2; TRBD1 reflects the table's D call only, with no check against the DNA. TRBV21-1 is termed a pseudogene. The CDR3 loop spans 15 amino acids. CDR3 bases: TGTGCCAGCAGCACCACCGGGACACCCAACTATGGCTACACCTTC. Its protein product is CASSTTGTPNYGYTF.

V gene TRBV28 combines with J gene TRBJ1-3; 8 bases map to TRBD1. Trimming cost V 7 bases and J 3 bases; bases outside gene matches: 5. CDR3 length equals 14 residues. Germline V gives CDR1 MDHEN, CDR2 SYDVKM. The DNA of the CDR3 is TGTGCCAGCAAATTGGACAGGGTTGGAAACACCATATATTTT. It encodes CASKLDRVGNTIYF.

The chain's CDR3 is CASSLTGWRETQYF. CDR3 sequence (DNA): TGCGCCAGCAGCCTGACAGGATGGAGGGAGACCCAGTACTTC. The chain employs TRBV4-1 and TRBJ2-5, with D possibly being TRBD1 (6 bases). Germline CDR1 is MGHRA and CDR2 is YSYEKL. The CDR3 has 14 residues. V dropped 4 bases and J dropped 5 bases, with 14 bases sitting between them.

The chain is built from TRBV27 and TRBJ2-7; maybe TRBD1 (6 bases). The V end lost 1 base, the J end lost 3 bases, and 10 bases lay between the germline ends. This CDR3 is 14 amino acids long. The germline V gene has CDR1 MNHEY and CDR2 SMNVEV (reference sequence). DNA for the CDR3: TGTGCCAGCAGTTTATTGGGGGCCCACTACGAGCAGTACTTC. This gives the protein CASSLLGAHYEQYF.

CDR3 bases: TGTGCCACCAGCAGAGATCGGGCGACGGGCTACACCTTC. It translates to CATSRDRATGYTF. V usage is TRBV15 and J usage is TRBJ1-2, with D hard to call. In germline, CDR1 is LNHNV, CDR2 YYDKDF (reference sequence). The CDR3 extends over 13 amino acids. The germline V and J ends were trimmed by 0 bases and 8 bases, with 10 bases remaining between them.

The rearrangement joins TRBV10-3 to TRBJ2-2; D is unresolved. CDR3 length equals 13 residues. The ends were cut back, 7 bases at V and 4 bases at J, with 10 bases in the middle. The germline V gene encodes CDR1 ENHRY and CDR2 SYGVKD. CDR3 sequence reads: CAIKWVLTGELFF. The DNA for the CDR3 is TGTGCCATCAAGTGGGTCCTCACCGGGGAGCTGTTTTTT.

The chain uses TRBV11-1 and TRBJ2-1, with D hard to call. Germline CDR1 is SGHAT and CDR2 is FQDESV (reference sequence). The V gene lost 5 bases and the J gene lost 6 bases, with 8 bases spanning the gap. This CDR3 is built from 12 residues. CDR3 in amino acids: CASSPSANEQFF. CDR3 in DNA: TGTGCCAGCAGCCCCTCGGCCAATGAGCAGTTCTTC.

This chain joins TRBV7-6 and TRBJ2-3; D gene unclear. The germline gives CDR1 SGHVS, CDR2 FNYEAQ. V was shortened by 5 bases and J by 2 bases, with 5 bases between the two germline ends. The CDR3 sequence is 12 residues long. The CDR3 protein is CASSLITDTQYF. The CDR3 nucleotides are TGTGCCAGCAGCCTAATCACAGATACGCAGTATTTT.